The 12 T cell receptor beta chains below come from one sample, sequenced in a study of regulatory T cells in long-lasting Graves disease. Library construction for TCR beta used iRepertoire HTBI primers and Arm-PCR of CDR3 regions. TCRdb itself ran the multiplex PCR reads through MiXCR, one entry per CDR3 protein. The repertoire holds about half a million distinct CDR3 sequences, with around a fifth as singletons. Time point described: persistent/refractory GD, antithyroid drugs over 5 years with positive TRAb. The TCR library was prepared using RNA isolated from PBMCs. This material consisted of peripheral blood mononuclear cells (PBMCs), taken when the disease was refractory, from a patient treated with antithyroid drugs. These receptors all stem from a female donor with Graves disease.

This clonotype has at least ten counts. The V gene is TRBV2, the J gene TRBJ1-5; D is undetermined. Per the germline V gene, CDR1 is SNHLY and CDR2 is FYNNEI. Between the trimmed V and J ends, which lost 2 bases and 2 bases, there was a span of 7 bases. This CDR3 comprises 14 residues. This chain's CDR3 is CASSEIPGNQPQHF. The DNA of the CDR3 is TGTGCCAGCAGTGAAATACCGGGCAATCAGCCCCAGCATTTT.

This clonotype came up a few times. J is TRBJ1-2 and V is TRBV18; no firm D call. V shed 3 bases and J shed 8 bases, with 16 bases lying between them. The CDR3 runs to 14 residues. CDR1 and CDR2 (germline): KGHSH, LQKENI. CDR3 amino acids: CASSPRGQRNGYTF. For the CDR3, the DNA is TGTGCCAGCTCACCGCGAGGGCAGAGGAACGGCTACACCTTC.

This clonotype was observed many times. CDR3: CASSLLAGASNTGELFF. CDR3 DNA sequence: TGTGCCAGCAGTTTACTAGCGGGGGCCTCGAACACCGGGGAGCTGTTTTTT. The chain links TRBV12-3 or TRBV12-4 to TRBJ2-2; 10 nucleotides line up with TRBD2. CDR3 length equals 17 residues. J gave up 0 bases and V 2 bases, and 3 bases lay outside the gene matches.

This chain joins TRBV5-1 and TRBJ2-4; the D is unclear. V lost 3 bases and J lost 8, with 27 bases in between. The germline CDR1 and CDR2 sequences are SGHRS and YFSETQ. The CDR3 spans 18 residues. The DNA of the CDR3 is TGCGCCAGCAGCTGGTCATCCCTTGGATCAGCCGAAAGAGACATTCAGTACTTC. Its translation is CASSWSSLGSAERDIQYF.

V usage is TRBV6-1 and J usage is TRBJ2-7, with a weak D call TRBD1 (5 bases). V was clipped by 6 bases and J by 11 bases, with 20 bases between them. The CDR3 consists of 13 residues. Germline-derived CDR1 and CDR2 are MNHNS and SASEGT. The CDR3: CASRPLLDFREYF. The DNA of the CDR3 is TGTGCCAGCAGGCCTCTACTCGACTTCAGGGAGTACTTC.

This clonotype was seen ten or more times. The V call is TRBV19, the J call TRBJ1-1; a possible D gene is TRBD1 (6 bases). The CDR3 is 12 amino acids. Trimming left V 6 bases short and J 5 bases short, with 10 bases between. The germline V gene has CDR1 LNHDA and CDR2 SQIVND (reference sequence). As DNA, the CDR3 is TGTGCCAGTAGACAGGGAGGAACTGAAGCTTTCTTT. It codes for CASRQGGTEAFF.

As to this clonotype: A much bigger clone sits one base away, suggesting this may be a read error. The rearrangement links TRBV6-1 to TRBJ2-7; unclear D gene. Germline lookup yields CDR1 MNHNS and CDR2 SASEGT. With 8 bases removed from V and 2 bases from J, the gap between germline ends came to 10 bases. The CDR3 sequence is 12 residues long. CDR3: CASGWAPYEQYF. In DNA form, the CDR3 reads TGTGCCAGCGGGTGGGCGCCCTACGAGCAGTACTTC.

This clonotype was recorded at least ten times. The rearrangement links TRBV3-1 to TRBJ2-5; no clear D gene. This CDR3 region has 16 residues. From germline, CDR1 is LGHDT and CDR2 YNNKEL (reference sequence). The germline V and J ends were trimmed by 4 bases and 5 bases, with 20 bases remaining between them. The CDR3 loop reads CASSPAKHQGLETQYF. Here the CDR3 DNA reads TGTGCCAGCAGCCCCGCTAAACACCAAGGATTGGAGACCCAGTACTTC.

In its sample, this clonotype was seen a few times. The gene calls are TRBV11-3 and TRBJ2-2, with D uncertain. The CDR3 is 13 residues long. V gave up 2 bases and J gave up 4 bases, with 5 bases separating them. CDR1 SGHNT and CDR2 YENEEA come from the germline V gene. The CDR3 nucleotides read TGTGCCAGCAGCTTACAGATCACCGGGGAGCTGTTTTTT. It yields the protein CASSLQITGELFF. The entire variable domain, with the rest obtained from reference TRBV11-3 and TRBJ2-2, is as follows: EAGVVQSPRYKIIEKKQPVAFWCNPISGHNTLYWYLQNLGQGPELLIRYENEEAVDDSQLPKDRFSAERLKGVDSTLKIQPAELGDSAVYLCASSLQITGELFFGEGSRLTVL.

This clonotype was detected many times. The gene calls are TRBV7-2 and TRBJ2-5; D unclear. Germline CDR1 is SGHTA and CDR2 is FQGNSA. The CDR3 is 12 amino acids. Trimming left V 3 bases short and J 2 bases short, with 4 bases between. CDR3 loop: CASSLGQETQYF. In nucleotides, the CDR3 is TGTGCCAGCAGCTTGGGACAAGAGACCCAGTACTTC. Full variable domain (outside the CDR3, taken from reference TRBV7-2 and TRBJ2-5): GAGVSQSPSNKVTEKGKDVELRCDPISGHTALYWYRQSLGQGLEFLIYFQGNSAPDKSGLPSDRFSAERTGGSVSTLTIQRTQQEDSAVYLCASSLGQETQYFGPGTRLLVL.

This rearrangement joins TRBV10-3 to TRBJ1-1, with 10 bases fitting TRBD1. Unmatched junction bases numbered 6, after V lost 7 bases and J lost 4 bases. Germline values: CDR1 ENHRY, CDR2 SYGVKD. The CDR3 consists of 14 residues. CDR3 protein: CAITRDRGTTEAFF. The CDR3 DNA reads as TGTGCCATCACCCGGGACAGGGGAACCACTGAAGCTTTCTTT.

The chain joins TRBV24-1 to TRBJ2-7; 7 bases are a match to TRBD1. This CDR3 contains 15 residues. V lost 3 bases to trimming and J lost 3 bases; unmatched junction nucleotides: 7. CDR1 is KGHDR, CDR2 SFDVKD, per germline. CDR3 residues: CATSDRRDRSYEQYF. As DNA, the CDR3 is TGTGCCACCAGTGATCGCCGGGACAGAAGCTACGAGCAGTACTTC.